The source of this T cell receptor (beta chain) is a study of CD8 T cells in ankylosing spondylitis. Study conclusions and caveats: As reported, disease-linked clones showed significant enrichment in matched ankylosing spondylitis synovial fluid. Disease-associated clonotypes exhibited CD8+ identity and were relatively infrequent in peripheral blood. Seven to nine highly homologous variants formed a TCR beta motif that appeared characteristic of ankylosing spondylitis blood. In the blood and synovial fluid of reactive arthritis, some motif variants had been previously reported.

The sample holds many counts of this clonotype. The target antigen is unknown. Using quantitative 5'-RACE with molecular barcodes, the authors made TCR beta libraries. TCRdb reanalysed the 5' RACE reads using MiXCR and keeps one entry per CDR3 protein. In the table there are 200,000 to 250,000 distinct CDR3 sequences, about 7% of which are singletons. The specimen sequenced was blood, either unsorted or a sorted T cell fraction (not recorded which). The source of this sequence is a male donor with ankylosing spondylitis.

The CDR3 is CAISDGGQGLNTGELFF. The CDR3, as DNA: TGTGCCATCAGTGACGGGGGACAGGGACTGAACACCGGGGAGCTGTTTTTT. V gene TRBV10-3 combines with J gene TRBJ2-2; TRBD1 agrees at 9 bases. The CDR3 is 17 amino acids. Trimming at V came to 3 bases and at J to 1 base, leaving 6 bases not matched to a gene. Germline CDR1 is ENHRY and CDR2 is SYGVKD.